The 5 T cell receptor beta chains below were found in one sample sequenced in a study of control samples from healthy donors and cancer patients. Generated by immunoSEQ multiplex PCR, the TCRdb table keeps only in-frame clones and is missing some. The table lists 400,000 to 500,000 clones, 80% to 95% of them singletons. Sequencing was performed on PBMCs. Receptor source: a man aged 35 to 55 with head and neck cancer.

The chain carries TRBV6-4 and TRBJ1-6; 7 bases align to TRBD1. V lost 6 bases, J lost 4 bases, and 3 bases stayed unmatched. The length of the CDR3 is 14 residues. CDR1 and CDR2 from the germline V gene are MRHNA and SNTAGT. In nucleotides, the CDR3 is TGTGCCAGCAGACGGGACAGTTATAATTCACCCCTCCACTTT. Protein product: CASRRDSYNSPLHF.

The chain links TRBV18 to TRBJ1-1; tentatively, D is TRBD1 (5 bases). Germline loops: CDR1 KGHSH, CDR2 LQKENI. This CDR3 comprises 13 residues. Trimming removed 3 bases from V and 3 bases from J, with 8 bases in between. DNA for the CDR3: TGTGCCAGCTCACCCGCGGGGGACACTGAAGCTTTCTTT. This gives the protein CASSPAGDTEAFF.

The chain has TRBV9 and TRBJ2-3; no clear D gene. The germline V and J ends were trimmed by 0 bases and 8 bases, with 13 bases remaining between them. The CDR3 is 14 amino acids. Germline CDR1 is SGDLS and CDR2 is YYNGEE. The CDR3 nucleotides are TGTGCCAGCAGCGTAGATCCTAGACAAGGTACGCAGTATTTT. This codes for CASSVDPRQGTQYF.

The chain recombines TRBV18 with TRBJ2-7, with 11 positions matching TRBD2. Looked up from germline, CDR1 is KGHSH and CDR2 is LQKENI. V lost 0 bases, J lost 2 bases, and 0 bases stayed unmatched. The CDR3 is 15 amino acids. Written as DNA, the CDR3 is TGTGCCAGCTCACCACCGACTAGCGGGGCCTACGAGCAGTACTTC. Translated: CASSPPTSGAYEQYF.

The CDR3 loop is CASSVSRGQGNRSPLHF. CDR3 sequence (DNA): TGTGCCAGCAGCGTTTCCCGAGGACAGGGAAATCGTTCACCCCTCCACTTT. The chain employs TRBV9 and TRBJ1-6; 8 bases map to TRBD1. The junction had 13 bases not matched to a gene; V was cut back by 2 bases and J by 9 bases. Germline V gives CDR1 SGDLS, CDR2 YYNGEE. This CDR3 is 17 amino acids long.